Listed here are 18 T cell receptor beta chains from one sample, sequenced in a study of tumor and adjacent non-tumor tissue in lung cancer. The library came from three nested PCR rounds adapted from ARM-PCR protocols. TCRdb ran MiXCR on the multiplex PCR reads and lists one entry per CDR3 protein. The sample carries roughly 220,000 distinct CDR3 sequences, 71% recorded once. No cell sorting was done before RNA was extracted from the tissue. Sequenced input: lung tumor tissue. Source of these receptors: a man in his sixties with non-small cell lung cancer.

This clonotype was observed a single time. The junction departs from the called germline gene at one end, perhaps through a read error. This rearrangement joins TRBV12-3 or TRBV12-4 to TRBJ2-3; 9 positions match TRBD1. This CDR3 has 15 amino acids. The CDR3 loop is CASSPGTGSPETQYF. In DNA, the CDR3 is TGTGCCAGCAGCCCCGGGACAGGGAGCCCAGAAACGCAGTATTTT.

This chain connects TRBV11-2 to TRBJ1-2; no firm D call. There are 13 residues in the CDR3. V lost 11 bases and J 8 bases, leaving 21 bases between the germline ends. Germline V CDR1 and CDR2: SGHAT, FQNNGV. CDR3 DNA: TGTGCCGGTAGCCCGGGTCTCACGTACGGCTACACCTTC. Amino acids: CAGSPGLTYGYTF.

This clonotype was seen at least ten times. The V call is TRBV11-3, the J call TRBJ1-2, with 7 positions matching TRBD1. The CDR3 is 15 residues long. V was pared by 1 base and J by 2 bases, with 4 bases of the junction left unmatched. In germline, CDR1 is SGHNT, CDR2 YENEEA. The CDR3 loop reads CASSLGVTGNYGYTF. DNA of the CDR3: TGTGCCAGCAGCTTAGGTGTGACAGGGAACTATGGCTACACCTTC.

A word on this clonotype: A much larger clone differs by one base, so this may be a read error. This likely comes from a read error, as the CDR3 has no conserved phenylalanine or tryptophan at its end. CDR3 in DNA: TGCAGTGCCTGGGAACTCTACAATGAGCAGTTCCTC. This translates into CSAWELYNEQFL. The chain links TRBV20-1 to TRBJ2-1, with D hard to call. The germline V gene encodes CDR1 DFQATT and CDR2 SNEGSKA (reference sequence). Trimming took 6 bases from V and 3 from J, leaving 9 bases between them. The CDR3 runs 12 residues.

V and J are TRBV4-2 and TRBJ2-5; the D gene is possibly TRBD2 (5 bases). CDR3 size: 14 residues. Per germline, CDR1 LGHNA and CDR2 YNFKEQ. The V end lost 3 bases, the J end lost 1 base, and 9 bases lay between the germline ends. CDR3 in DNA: TGTGCCAGCAGCCACCCGGACTTCCAAGAGACCCAGTACTTC. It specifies CASSHPDFQETQYF.

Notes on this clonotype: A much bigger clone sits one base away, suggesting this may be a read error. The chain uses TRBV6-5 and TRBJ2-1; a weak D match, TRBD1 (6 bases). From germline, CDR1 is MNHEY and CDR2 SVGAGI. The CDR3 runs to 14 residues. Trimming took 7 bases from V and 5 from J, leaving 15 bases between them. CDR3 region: CASKRGYNDNEQFF. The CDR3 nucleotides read TGTGCCAGCAAAAGGGGGTATAACGACAATGAGCAGTTCTTC.

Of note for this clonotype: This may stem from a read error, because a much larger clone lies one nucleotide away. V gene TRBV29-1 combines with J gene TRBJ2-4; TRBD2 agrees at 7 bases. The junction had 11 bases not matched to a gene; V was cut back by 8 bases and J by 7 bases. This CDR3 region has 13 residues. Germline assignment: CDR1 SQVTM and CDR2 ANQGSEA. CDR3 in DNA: TGCAGCCCTGAAGGGAGGGAGTGGAACATTCAGTACTTC. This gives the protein CSPEGREWNIQYF.

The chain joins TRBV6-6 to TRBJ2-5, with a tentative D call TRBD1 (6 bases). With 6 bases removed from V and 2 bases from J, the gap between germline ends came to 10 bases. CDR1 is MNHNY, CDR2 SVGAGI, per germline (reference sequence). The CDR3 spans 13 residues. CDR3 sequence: CASSHTGQETQYF. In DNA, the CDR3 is TGTGCCAGCAGCCACACAGGGCAAGAGACCCAGTACTTC.

CDR3 coding DNA: TGTGCCAGCAGCTTAAAACAGGGGGCCTTGTCTGAAGAGTTCTTT. This translates into CASSLKQGALSEEFF. The V call is TRBV11-2, the J call TRBJ1-1; 9 nucleotides agree with TRBD1. This CDR3 contains 15 residues. The V and J ends lost 2 bases and 14 bases, in that order; junction bases with no gene match: 15. The germline CDR1 and CDR2 sequences are SGHAT and FQNNGV.

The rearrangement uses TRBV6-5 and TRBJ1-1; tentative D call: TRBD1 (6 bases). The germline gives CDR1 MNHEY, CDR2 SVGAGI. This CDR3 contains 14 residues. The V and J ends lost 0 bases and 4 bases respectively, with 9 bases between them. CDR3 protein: CASSYSGGFTEAFF. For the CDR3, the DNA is TGTGCCAGCAGTTACTCAGGGGGGTTCACTGAAGCTTTCTTT.

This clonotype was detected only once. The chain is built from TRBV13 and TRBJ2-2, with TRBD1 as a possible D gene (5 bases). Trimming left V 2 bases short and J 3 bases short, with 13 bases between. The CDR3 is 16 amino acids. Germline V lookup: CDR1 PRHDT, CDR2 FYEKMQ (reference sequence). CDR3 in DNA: TGTGCCAGCAGCTTATCGTTGGTGGGGCACACCGGGGAGCTGTTTTTT. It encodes CASSLSLVGHTGELFF.

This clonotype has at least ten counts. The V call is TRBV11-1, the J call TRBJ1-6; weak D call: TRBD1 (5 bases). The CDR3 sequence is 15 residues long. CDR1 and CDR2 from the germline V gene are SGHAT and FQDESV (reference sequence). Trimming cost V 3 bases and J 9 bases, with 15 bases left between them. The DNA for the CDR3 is TGTGCCAGCAGCTTGGAGTGGGCAGGGACTTCACCCCTCCACTTT. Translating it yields CASSLEWAGTSPLHF.

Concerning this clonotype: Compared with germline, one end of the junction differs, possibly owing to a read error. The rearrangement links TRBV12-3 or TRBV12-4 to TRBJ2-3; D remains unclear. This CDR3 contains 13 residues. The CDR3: CASSPGSIDTRFF. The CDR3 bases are TGTGCCAGCAGTCCGGGTAGCATAGATACGCGGTTTTTT.

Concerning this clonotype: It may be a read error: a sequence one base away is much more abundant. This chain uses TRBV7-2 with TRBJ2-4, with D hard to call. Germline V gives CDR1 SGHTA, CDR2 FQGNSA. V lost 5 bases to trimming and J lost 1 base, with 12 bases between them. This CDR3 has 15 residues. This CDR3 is CASSSHTWAKNIQYF. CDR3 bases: TGTGCCAGCAGCAGCCATACATGGGCCAAAAACATTCAGTACTTC.

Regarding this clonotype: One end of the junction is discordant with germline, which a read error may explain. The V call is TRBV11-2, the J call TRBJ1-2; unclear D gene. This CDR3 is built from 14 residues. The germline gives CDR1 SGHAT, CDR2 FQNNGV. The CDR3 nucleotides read TGTGCCAGTAGCTTGACCACAGCGGTTGGAGGCTGCACCTTC. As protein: CASSLTTAVGGCTF. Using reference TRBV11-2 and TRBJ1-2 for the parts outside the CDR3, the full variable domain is EAGVAQSPRYKIIEKRQSVAFWCNPISGHATLYWYQQILGQGPKLLIQFQNNGVVDDSQLPKDRFSAERLKGVDSTLKIQPAKLEDSAVYLCASSLTTAVGGCTFGSGTRLTVV.

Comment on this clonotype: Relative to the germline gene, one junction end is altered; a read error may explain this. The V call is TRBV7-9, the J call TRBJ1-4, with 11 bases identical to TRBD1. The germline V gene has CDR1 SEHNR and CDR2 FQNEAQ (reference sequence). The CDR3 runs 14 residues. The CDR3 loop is CASSQGQGDEKLFF. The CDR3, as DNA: TGTGCCAGCAGCCAGGGACAGGGGGATGAAAAGCTGTTTTTT.

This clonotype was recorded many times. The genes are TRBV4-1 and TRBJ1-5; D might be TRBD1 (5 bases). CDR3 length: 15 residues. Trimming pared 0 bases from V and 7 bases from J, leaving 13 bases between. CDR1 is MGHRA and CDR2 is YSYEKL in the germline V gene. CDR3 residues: CASSQEWQGAQPQHF. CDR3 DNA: TGCGCCAGCAGCCAAGAGTGGCAGGGAGCCCAGCCCCAGCATTTT.

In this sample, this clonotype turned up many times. This CDR3 reads CASSGAGSEQYF. DNA for the CDR3: TGTGCCAGCAGTGGGGCGGGCTCCGAGCAGTACTTC. The chain links TRBV12-3 or TRBV12-4 to TRBJ2-7; D is possibly TRBD1 or TRBD2 (5 bases each). This CDR3 spans 12 amino acids. Trimming removed 5 bases at V and 6 bases at J, with 11 bases between.